Following are 19 T cell receptor beta chains from one sample sequenced in a study of T cells after yellow fever vaccination. MiXCR was run by TCRdb on the 5' RACE reads, yielding one entry per CDR3 protein. The sample records about 340,000 distinct CDR3 sequences, 3% to 4.5% being singletons. The input for sequencing was PBMCs, taken 5 days after the yellow fever booster vaccination. These receptors all stem from a man aged 18 to 30 who received the YFV17D yellow fever vaccine.

In its sample, this clonotype was seen a few times. The rearrangement joins TRBV28 to TRBJ2-3, with TRBD2 matching 15 bases. The CDR3 contains 17 residues. J gave up 3 bases and V 5 bases, and 6 bases lay outside the gene matches. CDR1 and CDR2 from the germline V gene are MDHEN and SYDVKM. The CDR3 loop is CASSPGLAGGVTDTQYF. For the CDR3, the DNA is TGTGCCAGCAGTCCGGGACTAGCGGGGGGCGTGACAGATACGCAGTATTTT. Variable domain in full (rest from reference TRBV28 and TRBJ2-3): DVKVTQSSRYLVKRTGEKVFLECVQDMDHENMFWYRQDPGLGLRLIYFSYDVKMKEKGDIPEGYSVSREKKERFSLILESASTNQTSMYLCASSPGLAGGVTDTQYFGPGTRLTVL.

This clonotype was observed many times. This rearrangement joins TRBV5-1 to TRBJ2-3, with a possible D match to TRBD1 (6 bases). CDR3 length equals 14 residues. Trimming cost V 0 bases and J 5 bases, with 10 bases left between them. The germline gives CDR1 SGHRS, CDR2 YFSETQ. The chain's CDR3 is CASSLEGGEDTQYF. The CDR3 nucleotides read TGCGCCAGCAGCTTGGAAGGGGGTGAAGATACGCAGTATTTT.

This chain joins TRBV29-1 and TRBJ2-3; D possibly corresponds to TRBD2 (5 bases). Trimming pared 6 bases from V and 4 bases from J, leaving 14 bases between. Per germline, CDR1 SQVTM and CDR2 ANQGSEA. This CDR3 is 13 amino acids long. In nucleotides, the CDR3 is TGCAGCGTAGACTCCGTGGGAGCAGATACGCAGTATTTT. Translated, it gives CSVDSVGADTQYF.

CDR3 in DNA: TGTGCCAGCAGCTCGTCGGACAGCTGGAATTCACCCCTCCACTTT. Amino acids: CASSSSDSWNSPLHF. The chain couples TRBV5-6 to TRBJ1-6, with TRBD1 as a possible D gene (6 bases). Germline V gives CDR1 SGHDT, CDR2 YYEEEE. V was cut by 3 bases and J by 7 bases, with 14 bases left in between. This CDR3 is 15 amino acids long.

The chain recombines TRBV4-3 with TRBJ1-4; 10 positions match TRBD1. In germline, CDR1 is LGHNA, CDR2 YSLEER. The CDR3 sequence is 19 residues long. Losses at the gene ends were 4 bases for V and 6 bases for J; bases not matched to a gene: 17. The CDR3: CASSPKRGQGWYSDEKLFF. The CDR3 DNA is TGCGCCAGCAGCCCCAAGAGGGGACAGGGGTGGTATTCGGATGAAAAACTGTTTTTT.

This chain connects TRBV20-1 to TRBJ1-6; D might be TRBD1 (6 bases). The V gene's germline CDR1 is DFQATT and CDR2 SNEGSKA (reference sequence). This CDR3 spans 14 amino acids. The V end lost 3 bases, the J end lost 2 bases, and 8 bases lay between the germline ends. The CDR3 reads CSASRGTYNSPLHF. DNA of the CDR3: TGCAGTGCTAGCAGGGGCACCTATAATTCACCCCTCCACTTT.

V gene TRBV11-3 combines with J gene TRBJ2-1, with 15 positions matching TRBD2. The CDR3 is 15 amino acids. Germline loops: CDR1 SGHNT, CDR2 YENEEA. With 5 bases clipped from V and 9 bases from J, the junction kept 5 bases outside the gene matches. CDR3 residues: CASSQGLAGGPEQFF. The CDR3 region has the DNA TGTGCCAGCAGCCAGGGACTAGCGGGGGGACCTGAGCAGTTCTTC.

This clonotype showed up many times. This chain uses TRBV5-4 with TRBJ2-7, with D possibly being TRBD1 (6 bases). V was clipped by 1 base and J by 2 bases, with 13 bases between them. The germline V gene has CDR1 SGHNT and CDR2 YYREEE (reference sequence). The CDR3 covers 15 residues. The CDR3 spells CASSLKQGSAYEQYF. In DNA, the CDR3 is TGTGCCAGCAGCTTGAAACAGGGCTCCGCCTACGAGCAGTACTTC.

V gene TRBV16 combines with J gene TRBJ1-1; 9 bases agree with TRBD1. This CDR3 is built from 18 residues. Germline values: CDR1 KGHSY, CDR2 FQNENV. With V trimmed by 1 base and J by 1 base, 10 bases remained unmatched. CDR3 in amino acids: CASSQLTGQGTGNTEAFF. The CDR3 DNA is TGTGCCAGCAGCCAATTAACAGGACAGGGGACGGGGAACACTGAAGCTTTCTTT.

This clonotype was seen repeatedly, ten times or more. The chain employs TRBV6-5 and TRBJ2-7, with D possibly TRBD2 on 5 matching bases. The V end was cut by 6 bases, the J end by 2 bases, with 29 bases between. The CDR3 runs to 19 residues. CDR1 and CDR2 from the germline V gene are MNHEY and SVGAGI. In DNA, the CDR3 is TGTGCCAGCAGCCTAGTTCGTGCCGCGTGGAGGAACGGCGCCTACGAGCAGTACGTC. This encodes CASSLVRAAWRNGAYEQYV.

The sample holds many counts of this clonotype. The chain is built from TRBV18 and TRBJ1-1, with 8 bases matching TRBD1. The V gene end was trimmed by 6 bases and the J gene end by 0 bases; junction bases not matched to a gene: 9. The CDR3 totals 16 residues. The germline gives CDR1 KGHSH, CDR2 LQKENI. In nucleotides, the CDR3 is TGTGCCAGCTCTCCTGACAGGGGAACCATGAACACTGAAGCTTTCTTT. Translated: CASSPDRGTMNTEAFF.

This clonotype has a count of ten or more. The chain is built from TRBV4-3 and TRBJ2-3; 10 bases fit TRBD2. J lost 1 base, V lost 1 base, and 2 bases had no gene match. This CDR3 region has 16 residues. Germline V gene data show CDR1 as LGHNA and CDR2 as YSLEER. CDR3 nucleotides: TGCGCCAGCAGCCAAGTGGGGACTAGCGGCACAGATACGCAGTATTTT. Protein product: CASSQVGTSGTDTQYF.

This clonotype was recorded a few times. The rearrangement uses TRBV11-2 and TRBJ1-2; D not resolved. The CDR3 is 11 amino acids. Trimming took off 6 bases at V and 6 bases at J, with 8 bases between the two ends. Per the germline V gene, CDR1 is SGHAT and CDR2 is FQNNGV. The CDR3 coding sequence is TGTGCCAGCAGTTACAGCAATGGCTACACCTTC. It specifies CASSYSNGYTF.

The sample holds a few counts of this clonotype. The V and J genes are TRBV5-1 and TRBJ2-2; no definite D call. This CDR3 region has 15 residues. Germline CDR1 SGHRS, CDR2 YFSETQ. The ends were cut back, 0 bases at V and 2 bases at J, with 8 bases in the middle. This CDR3 reads CASSLVPANTGELFF. DNA of the CDR3: TGCGCCAGCAGCTTGGTGCCAGCCAACACCGGGGAGCTGTTTTTT.

This sequence joins TRBV27 and TRBJ1-6; D is perhaps TRBD1 (5 bases). Trimming left V 4 bases short and J 4 bases short, with 14 bases between. The germline V gene has CDR1 MNHEY and CDR2 SMNVEV (reference sequence). CDR3 length: 16 residues. The CDR3, as DNA: TGTGCCAGCAGTTCTTCCTGGGGCGCTTATAATTCACCCCTCCACTTT. Protein: CASSSSWGAYNSPLHF.

The rearrangement joins TRBV7-9 to TRBJ2-7, with 9 bases aligning to TRBD1. The CDR3 sequence is 15 residues long. V dropped 3 bases and J dropped 3; count of bases not matched to a gene: 6. The germline gives CDR1 SEHNR, CDR2 FQNEAQ (reference sequence). CDR3 residues: CASSFPGQGRYEQYF. The CDR3 DNA sequence: TGTGCCAGCAGCTTTCCGGGACAGGGACGCTACGAGCAGTACTTC.

This clonotype was seen repeatedly, ten times or more. The chain couples TRBV7-2 to TRBJ2-2; 8 bases agree with TRBD2. CDR3 length equals 16 residues. The V and J ends lost 5 bases and 1 base, in that order; junction bases with no gene match: 6. CDR1 and CDR2 (germline): SGHTA, FQGNSA. The CDR3 spells CASSRRLAGNTGELFF. In DNA form, the CDR3 reads TGTGCCAGCAGCCGTAGGCTAGCGGGGAACACCGGGGAGCTGTTTTTT.

This clonotype was seen more than once but under ten times. The chain combines TRBV10-3 with TRBJ2-1, with 7 bases matching TRBD2. Trimming took 0 bases from V and 16 from J; bases not matched to a gene: 6. The CDR3 totals 12 residues. CDR1 and CDR2 from the germline V gene are ENHRY and SYGVKD. The CDR3 DNA sequence: TGTGCCATCAGTGAGTCCGGACTAGATGAATTCTTC. This translates into CAISESGLDEFF.

The rearrangement joins TRBV3-1 to TRBJ2-6; D unclear. The germline CDR1 and CDR2 sequences are LGHDT and YNNKEL (reference sequence). The CDR3 extends over 14 amino acids. V lost 4 bases and J lost 4, with 8 bases in between. The CDR3 coding sequence is TGTGCCAGCAGCCCGTCCGCCGGGGCCAACGTCCTGACTTTC. It translates to CASSPSAGANVLTF.